One and the same sample provided the 29 T cell receptor beta chains below, sequenced in a study of PD-L1 blockade in urothelial cancer. TCRdb keeps only in-frame clones here, not all; method: immunoSEQ multiplex PCR. Of tens of thousands of clones listed, roughly a third are singletons. The sequencing used tumor tissue, collected before atezolizumab (anti-PD-L1) treatment. These receptors were collected from a man in his 60s with urothelial cancer.

CDR3 nucleotide sequence: TGCGCCAGGGGGGACAGGGGGCGGGATACGCAGTATTTT. It encodes CARGDRGRDTQYF. The rearrangement uses TRBV10-2 and TRBJ2-3, with TRBD1 matching over 12 bases. Germline V CDR1 and CDR2: WSHSY, SAAADI. Trimming took 9 bases from V and 6 from J; bases not matched to a gene: 4. The CDR3 length is 13 residues.

V usage is TRBV28 and J usage is TRBJ2-5; 9 bases line up with TRBD2. The ends lost 3 bases at V and 2 bases at J; junction bases unmatched: 19. Per germline, CDR1 MDHEN and CDR2 SYDVKM. This CDR3 has 20 residues. CDR3 DNA: TGTGCCAGCAGTTTGGATTTTCGAGCGGGAGGCTCGACCTTACAAGAGACCCAGTACTTC. Translated: CASSLDFRAGGSTLQETQYF. The whole variable domain, remainder taken from reference TRBV28 and TRBJ2-5, is DVKVTQSSRYLVKRTGEKVFLECVQDMDHENMFWYRQDPGLGLRLIYFSYDVKMKEKGDIPEGYSVSREKKERFSLILESASTNQTSMYLCASSLDFRAGGSTLQETQYFGPGTRLLVL.

The chain is built from TRBV7-6 and TRBJ2-5; 10 bases map to TRBD1. CDR3 length: 14 amino acids. J gave up 7 bases and V 6 bases, and 8 bases lay outside the gene matches. Germline-derived CDR1 and CDR2 are SGHVS and FNYEAQ. DNA for the CDR3: TGTGCCAGCAGATCCGACAGGGGGCACGGGACCCAGTACTTC. Its protein is CASRSDRGHGTQYF. Full variable domain (missing parts from reference TRBV7-6 and TRBJ2-5): GAGVSQSPRYKVTKRGQDVALRCDPISGHVSLYWYRQALGQGPEFLTYFNYEAQQDKSGLPNDRFSAERPEGSISTLTIQRTEQRDSAMYRCASRSDRGHGTQYFGPGTRLLVL.

The chain uses TRBV19 and TRBJ1-5; the D gene is possibly TRBD1 (6 bases). Trimming removed 6 bases from V and 5 bases from J, with 17 bases in between. Germline V gene lookup returns CDR1 LNHDA and CDR2 SQIVND (reference sequence). The CDR3 runs 15 residues. The DNA of the CDR3 is TGTGCCAGTAGGACACAGGGTGGGGGGGATCAGCCCCAGCATTTT. As protein: CASRTQGGGDQPQHF.

In this sample, this clone turned up a few times. The chain recombines TRBV9 with TRBJ2-7; D remains ambiguous. CDR1 and CDR2 (germline): SGDLS, YYNGEE. The CDR3 has 15 residues. V dropped 1 base and J dropped 1 base, with 12 bases sitting between them. The CDR3 DNA reads as TGTGCCAGCAGCGTATACGACGGCGTGTCCTACGAGCAGTACTTC. This codes for CASSVYDGVSYEQYF.

The chain joins TRBV30 to TRBJ2-2; 11 positions match TRBD2. After removal of 8 bases from V and 7 bases from J, the junction contained 12 bases not matched to a gene. This CDR3 region has 15 residues. The germline gives CDR1 GTSNPN, CDR2 SVGIG (reference sequence). The CDR3 sequence: CAGRVAGGQNGELFF. As DNA, the CDR3 is TGTGCCGGACGGGTAGCGGGGGGGCAAAACGGGGAGCTGTTTTTT.

This clone was counted a few times. V is TRBV29-1 and J is TRBJ2-5, with TRBD2 matching over 13 bases. The CDR3 contains 13 residues. With V trimmed by 3 bases and J by 7 bases, 2 bases remained unmatched. The germline V gene encodes CDR1 SQVTM and CDR2 ANQGSEA. DNA of the CDR3: TGCAGCGTTGATCGGACTAGCGGGGGGACCCAGTACTTC. Translating it yields CSVDRTSGGTQYF.

Only a few counts were recorded for this clone. The rearrangement joins TRBV9 to TRBJ2-5, with D perhaps TRBD2 (6 bases). The germline CDR1 and CDR2 sequences are SGDLS and YYNGEE. This CDR3 is built from 14 residues. The V end lost 3 bases, the J end lost 9 bases, and 18 bases lay between the germline ends. CDR3 sequence reads: CASSAGERRGPQYF. The CDR3 DNA is TGTGCCAGCAGCGCCGGGGAAAGGCGGGGTCCCCAGTACTTC.

This clone was picked up many times. The chain links TRBV4-1 to TRBJ2-2; TRBD1 aligns across 8 bases. V shed 4 bases and J 2 bases; nucleotides not matched to a gene: 12. Looked up from germline, CDR1 is MGHRA and CDR2 is YSYEKL. This CDR3 is built from 18 residues. CDR3 sequence: CASSLKGPGQVNTGELFF. The CDR3 DNA follows: TGCGCCAGCAGCCTTAAAGGACCGGGACAGGTTAACACCGGGGAGCTGTTTTTT.

This clone was counted ten times or more. This sequence joins TRBV13 and TRBJ2-4, with unresolved D. Per the germline V gene, CDR1 is PRHDT and CDR2 is FYEKMQ (reference sequence). The CDR3 sequence is 16 residues long. Between the trimmed V and J ends, which lost 0 bases and 0 bases, there was a span of 9 bases. CDR3 in amino acids: CASSLGSRLAKNIQYF. As DNA, the CDR3 is TGTGCCAGCAGCTTAGGCTCCCGCCTAGCCAAAAACATTCAGTACTTC.

This clone came up a few times. The gene calls are TRBV9 and TRBJ1-4, with unresolved D. CDR1 and CDR2 from the germline V gene are SGDLS and YYNGEE. The CDR3 sequence is 15 residues long. V lost 0 bases and J 4 bases, leaving 10 bases between the germline ends. The DNA of the CDR3 is TGTGCCAGCAGCGTAGCCGGCTCATTTAATGAAAAACTGTTTTTT. Translated, it gives CASSVAGSFNEKLFF. Full variable domain (rest looked up from reference TRBV9 and TRBJ1-4): DSGVTQTPKHLITATGQRVTLRCSPRSGDLSVYWYQQSLDQGLQFLIQYYNGEERAKGNILERFSAQQFPDLHSELNLSSLELGDSALYFCASSVAGSFNEKLFFGSGTQLSVL.

The chain has TRBV19 and TRBJ2-1, with 11 positions matching TRBD2. CDR3 length: 16 residues. Losses at the gene ends were 6 bases for V and 4 bases for J; bases not matched to a gene: 8. Germline CDR1 is LNHDA and CDR2 is SQIVND (reference sequence). CDR3 coding DNA: TGTGCCAGTAGCTTACGCGGACTAGCGGGTTACAATGAGCAGTTCTTC. Protein sequence: CASSLRGLAGYNEQFF.

The chain carries TRBV30 and TRBJ1-2; weak D call: TRBD1 (5 bases). V shed 5 bases and J shed 8 bases, with 12 bases lying between them. This CDR3 comprises 11 residues. CDR1 is GTSNPN, CDR2 SVGIG, per germline (reference sequence). CDR3 sequence: CAWQDSAGYTF. The CDR3, as DNA: TGTGCCTGGCAAGACAGTGCGGGCTACACCTTC.

V gene TRBV30 combines with J gene TRBJ1-6; 9 bases agree with TRBD1. Germline lookup yields CDR1 GTSNPN and CDR2 SVGIG (reference sequence). The CDR3 runs 16 residues. With 3 bases clipped from V and 7 bases from J, the junction kept 10 bases outside the gene matches. The chain's CDR3 is CAWRFRGQGRNSPLHF. The CDR3 region has the DNA TGTGCCTGGAGGTTCCGAGGACAGGGGAGGAATTCACCCCTCCACTTT.

J is TRBJ2-4 and V is TRBV13; no definite D call. The germline gives CDR1 PRHDT, CDR2 FYEKMQ (reference sequence). Trimming removed 6 bases from V and 6 bases from J, with 18 bases in between. The length of the CDR3 is 15 residues. CDR3 loop: CASSVAVLAPNIQYF. As DNA, the CDR3 is TGTGCCAGCAGTGTCGCAGTTCTTGCTCCAAACATTCAGTACTTC.

This clone was seen ten or more times. The chain joins TRBV6-8 to TRBJ1-2, with 7 bases that match TRBD1. The CDR3 is 14 amino acids. Per the germline V gene, CDR1 is MNHGY and CDR2 is SAAAGT. V gave up 0 bases and J gave up 4 bases; unmatched junction bases: 2. CDR3 protein: CASSYSQGTYGYTF. In nucleotides, the CDR3 is TGTGCCAGCAGTTACTCACAGGGGACCTATGGCTACACCTTC.

Only a few counts were recorded for this clone. The DNA for the CDR3 is TGTGCCAGCAGTTCGACGGGGTACGAGCAGTACTTC. Translating it yields CASSSTGYEQYF. The chain links TRBV6-8 to TRBJ2-7, with a weak D call TRBD2 (5 bases). The CDR3 is 12 amino acids. CDR1 MNHGY and CDR2 SAAAGT come from the germline V gene. V was trimmed by 4 bases and J by 4 bases, leaving 8 bases between them.

The chain uses TRBV19 and TRBJ2-6; D gene uncertain. Trimming cost V 7 bases and J 4 bases, with 17 bases left between them. The CDR3 loop spans 16 amino acids. CDR1 is LNHDA and CDR2 is SQIVND in the germline V gene (reference sequence). CDR3 bases: TGTGCCAGTAAATACGAAACGTCCTCAGGGGCCAACGTCCTGACTTTC. It encodes CASKYETSSGANVLTF.

The J gene is TRBJ1-3, the V gene TRBV6-1; D call uncertain. The CDR3 sequence is 16 residues long. The V gene lost 0 bases and the J gene lost 4 bases, with 13 bases spanning the gap. Looked up from germline, CDR1 is MNHNS and CDR2 is SASEGT. The CDR3 protein is CASSEAQRARGNTIYF. CDR3 nucleotide sequence: TGTGCCAGCAGTGAAGCGCAGCGGGCGAGAGGAAACACCATATATTTT.

This clone was picked up a small number of times. J is TRBJ2-2 and V is TRBV15; 8 nucleotides agree with TRBD1. After removal of 6 bases from V and 4 bases from J, the junction contained 4 bases not matched to a gene. Germline-derived CDR1 and CDR2 are LNHNV and YYDKDF (reference sequence). The CDR3 consists of 14 residues. In nucleotides, the CDR3 is TGTGCCACCAGGAGGGACAGGTTCACCGGGGAGCTGTTTTTT. Translated, it gives CATRRDRFTGELFF.

This chain uses TRBV6-8 with TRBJ2-2; D might be TRBD1 (6 bases). The germline CDR1 and CDR2 sequences are MNHGY and SAAAGT. Trimming left V 0 bases short and J 6 bases short, with 11 bases between. This CDR3 comprises 15 residues. The CDR3 nucleotides read TGTGCCAGCAGTTACTCCGGTCCAGGGGCCGGGGAGCTGTTTTTT. This encodes CASSYSGPGAGELFF.

The gene calls are TRBV18 and TRBJ2-6; D is possibly TRBD2 (6 bases). The CDR3 length is 16 residues. Trimming took 6 bases from V and 3 from J, leaving 15 bases between them. The germline CDR1 and CDR2 sequences are KGHSH and LQKENI. The CDR3 nucleotides read TGTGCCAGCTCCCAAACGGAGGGGCGTGGGGCCAACGTCCTGACTTTC. Protein: CASSQTEGRGANVLTF.

The V gene is TRBV19, the J gene TRBJ2-5, with D possibly matching TRBD1 (6 bases). The length of the CDR3 is 12 residues. Germline lookup yields CDR1 LNHDA and CDR2 SQIVND (reference sequence). V lost 8 bases, J lost 4 bases, and 11 bases lay in between. DNA for the CDR3: TGTGCCAGTTCTACAGGGATAGAGACCCAGTACTTC. It specifies CASSTGIETQYF.

The CDR3 DNA follows: TGTGCCAGCACTGGGGGACTAGCTTCCTACGAGCAGTACTTC. This gives the protein CASTGGLASYEQYF. The chain joins TRBV6-8 to TRBJ2-7; 9 nucleotides align to TRBD2. CDR1 MNHGY and CDR2 SAAAGT come from the germline V gene. V lost 7 bases, J lost 1 base, and 5 bases stayed unmatched. The CDR3 has 14 amino acids.

V gene TRBV5-1 combines with J gene TRBJ2-2; the D gene is possibly TRBD2 (6 bases). V was clipped by 3 bases and J by 1 base, with 10 bases between them. The CDR3 has 15 residues. CDR1 is SGHRS and CDR2 is YFSETQ in the germline V gene. CDR3 sequence reads: CASSYGGGNTGELFF. The CDR3 DNA reads TGCGCCAGCAGCTACGGGGGAGGGAACACCGGGGAGCTGTTTTTT.

This clone is medium-sized. The V gene is TRBV9, the J gene TRBJ2-3; a possible D gene is TRBD1 (6 bases). Germline CDR1 reads SGDLS; CDR2 reads YYNGEE. The V end lost 4 bases, the J end lost 5 bases, and 11 bases lay between the germline ends. CDR3 length: 13 residues. The CDR3 DNA is TGTGCCAGCAGCCCTACGACAGGAGATACGCAGTATTTT. Its protein is CASSPTTGDTQYF.

This clone was counted between two and nine times. V is TRBV6-8 and J is TRBJ2-5, with 11 positions matching TRBD2. J was trimmed by 7 bases and V by 9 bases; bases with no gene match: 16. CDR3 length: 16 amino acids. Germline CDR1 MNHGY, CDR2 SAAAGT. The CDR3 nucleotides read TGTGCCAGTCTCTACAGCGGGACTAGCGGAAGGGGGACCCAGTACTTC. This encodes CASLYSGTSGRGTQYF.

In its sample, this clone was seen a few times. The chain uses TRBV19 and TRBJ1-2, with 7 positions matching TRBD1. There are 13 residues in the CDR3. Germline assignment: CDR1 LNHDA and CDR2 SQIVND (reference sequence). Trimming cost V 5 bases and J 8 bases; bases outside gene matches: 8. This CDR3 is CASSPGTVGGYTF. The CDR3 bases are TGTGCCAGTAGTCCTGGGACAGTCGGGGGCTACACCTTC.

The table lists this clone with a few counts. The J gene is TRBJ2-5, the V gene TRBV7-6; 11 bases match TRBD2. Losses at the gene ends were 5 bases for V and 1 base for J; bases not matched to a gene: 15. There are 19 residues in the CDR3. Germline loops: CDR1 SGHVS, CDR2 FNYEAQ. The CDR3 loop is CASSGPETSGMLSQETQYF. The CDR3 coding sequence is TGTGCCAGCAGCGGCCCGGAGACTAGCGGGATGTTGAGCCAAGAGACCCAGTACTTC.